This T cell receptor beta chain was documented in a study of long-term antiretroviral therapy in people with HIV (dated by TCRdb to 2022 to 2024). About the full investigation: The earliest samples were collected roughly a decade before the 2015 WHO recommendation for immediate ART, at a time when ART was usually postponed until CD4 counts fell. A retrospective serial study tested whether changes in peripheral blood TRB repertoire composition and diversity were associated with ART initiation and durable HIV suppression. From 30 to 35 adults with confirmed HIV infection, the cohort provided 192 cryopreserved PBMC samples, gathered serially across a mean of about six years (range 1-12). Among the 25 to 35 participants with HIV, ten to twelve were female. No cross-contamination during QIAcube processing was shown when test extractions of a monoclonal T-cell line were performed alongside approximately 32 polyclonal samples.

Taken from cysteine to phenylalanine, the CDR3 has 15 residues. This entry keeps only the CDR3 DNA: 45 bases, framed from base 1. Trimming removed 2 bases from V and 6 bases from J; the gene matches leave 4 bases unexplained. Looking up the germline V gene yields CDR1 SGHDT and CDR2 YYEEEE. Participants were included only if at least one PBMC sample before ART initiation and at least two post-ART samples were available. Treatment was received in the United States of America by all participants with HIV. Before DNA extraction, cryopreserved samples containing about 0.9-10 million PBMC were thawed and washed. At the time of the earliest PBMC sample, participants with HIV were aged between about 23 and 54 years. Each participant contributed PBMC samples from 1-4 timepoints before ART initiation and 2-8 timepoints after ART initiation, with a median of 7 samples. For every participant, serial HIV viral load, CD4+ T-cell count, ART history and demographic data were obtained. A Qiagen kit on a QIAcube was used to extract genomic DNA from unsorted PBMC, with samples processed in batches of 12.

What the study reported, not specific to this receptor: The repertoire was dominated across all time points by expanded TRB clones identified before ART initiation, although this dominance was seen to fluctuate and to decrease in many PLHIV after ART. HIV repertoires had narrower CDR3 length ranges than controls, and the network structure suggested an antigen-experienced repertoire that shifted only slightly toward naive after ART. The samples span the years 2004 to 2017, and the ART regimens used at that time may not be as effective as current regimens. Unsorted PBMC were profiled instead of sorted CD4+ and CD8+ T cells because pre-ART samples had limited cell numbers. Inferences about post-ART repertoire changes were limited because no data were available on ART adherence, viral resistance or therapy changes. A significant increase in TRB diversity was found to be associated with ART initiation, although TRB diversity was observed to remain significantly below that of transplant donor controls even after long-term ART. Owing to limited PBMC availability, only the TCR beta chain was sequenced, without alpha chain pairing.

The immunoSEQ hsTCRB v3.0 assay was used at survey level resolution for TRB variable region sequencing. The targeted TRB sequencing depth was roughly 40,000-50,000 T-cell genomes per sample. Pooled TRB libraries were sequenced on an Illumina MiSeq with a v3 150-cycle kit. In the authors' own workflow: Analysis of repertoires was carried out in R inside a reproducible Nextflow workflow spanning QC, data transformation and analysis. LymphoSeq2, an R package for AIRR-Seq data exploration, was used to implement custom analyses. Several samples that yielded fewer than 5000 total TRB sequences were excluded, so that under 200 HIV repertoires were analyzed. Among the 180 to 200 HIV repertoires that were kept, around 59 were collected before ART initiation and about 130 were collected after ART initiation. Repertoires were downsampled to 5000 TRB nucleotide sequences, and summary statistics were averaged over 100 downsampling iterations. The analysis kept only TRB sequences whose CDR3 regions were at least seven amino acids long. Diversity was measured with a Shannon entropy-derived clonality score and the Gini coefficient. In repertoire networks, the top 5000 CDR3 amino acid sequences were linked whenever an edit distance of one separated two sequences. For TRB CDR3 amino acid sequences, antigen specificity groups and MHC restriction were predicted with GLIPH2. CDR3 amino acid sequences were matched against VDJdb and McPAS-TCR to flag known CMV, EBV, HIV or tissue antigen associations. Pre-ART, post-ART and control groups were compared with Wilcoxon signed-rank tests and Holm-Bonferroni correction. As stored in TCRdb, this immuneACCESS dataset retains in-frame rearrangements with V and J assigned. A fraction of the clones does not appear; measured against another copy, unresolved V genes explain less than half of the discrepancy, and the remainder lacks a known reason. V and J calls and clone size follow that table, whereas D and trimming were derived from the DNA. The sample table shows approximately 15,000 clones, and about 79% are seen once. The leading ten clones occupy more than 12% of the sample.

The sample holds one count of this clone. No antigen is known for it. Base qualities are not provided; no much larger clone lies one nucleotide away. This chain joins TRBV5-6 to TRBJ2-4, with 11 central nucleotides matching TRBD1. This receptor was taken from a woman aged 45-59 years with HIV. Sequenced material: unsorted PBMCs, taken 1.5 years before starting antiretroviral therapy. The CDR3 protein sequence reads: CASSFTGTGGNIQYF. The bases read TGTGCCAGCAGCTTCACCGGGACAGGGGGAAACATTCAGTACTTC.